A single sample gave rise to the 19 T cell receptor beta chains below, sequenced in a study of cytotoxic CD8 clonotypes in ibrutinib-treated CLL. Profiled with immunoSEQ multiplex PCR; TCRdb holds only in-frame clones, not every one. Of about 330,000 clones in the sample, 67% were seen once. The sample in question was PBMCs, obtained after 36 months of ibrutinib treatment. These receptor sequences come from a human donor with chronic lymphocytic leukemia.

The CDR3 is CASSRRSAGVWETQYF. CDR3 coding DNA: TGTGCCAGCTCACGTAGATCAGCGGGAGTGTGGGAGACCCAGTACTTC. The chain is built from TRBV18 and TRBJ2-5; 8 bases match TRBD2. Unmatched junction bases numbered 12, after V lost 4 bases and J lost 5 bases. CDR1 is KGHSH, CDR2 LQKENI, per germline. The CDR3 consists of 16 residues.

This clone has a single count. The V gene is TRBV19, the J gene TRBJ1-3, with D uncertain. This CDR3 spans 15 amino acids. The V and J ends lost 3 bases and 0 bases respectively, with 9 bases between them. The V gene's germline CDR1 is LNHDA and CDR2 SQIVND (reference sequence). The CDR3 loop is CASSIRRSSGNTIYF. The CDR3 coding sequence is TGTGCCAGTAGTATCAGGAGAAGCTCTGGAAACACCATATATTTT.

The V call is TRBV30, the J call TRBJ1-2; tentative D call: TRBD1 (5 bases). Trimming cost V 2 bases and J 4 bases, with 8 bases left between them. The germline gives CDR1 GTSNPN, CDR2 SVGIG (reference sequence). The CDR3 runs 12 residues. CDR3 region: CAWSSGLYGYTF. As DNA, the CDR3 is TGTGCCTGGAGTTCGGGGCTCTATGGCTACACCTTC.

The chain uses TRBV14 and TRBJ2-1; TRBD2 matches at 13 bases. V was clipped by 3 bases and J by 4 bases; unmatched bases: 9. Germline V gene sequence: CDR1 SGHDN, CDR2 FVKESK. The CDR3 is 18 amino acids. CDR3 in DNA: TGTGCCAGCAGCCAGAGGTTGGGGACTAGCGGGACTTACAATGAGCAGTTCTTC. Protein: CASSQRLGTSGTYNEQFF.

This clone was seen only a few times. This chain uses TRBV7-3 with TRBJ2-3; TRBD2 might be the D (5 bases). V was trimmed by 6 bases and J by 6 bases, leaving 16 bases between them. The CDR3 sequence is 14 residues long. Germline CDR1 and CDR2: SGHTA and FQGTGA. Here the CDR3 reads CASSPGLGGDTQYF. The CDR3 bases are TGTGCCAGCAGTCCCGGACTTGGTGGTGATACGCAGTATTTT.

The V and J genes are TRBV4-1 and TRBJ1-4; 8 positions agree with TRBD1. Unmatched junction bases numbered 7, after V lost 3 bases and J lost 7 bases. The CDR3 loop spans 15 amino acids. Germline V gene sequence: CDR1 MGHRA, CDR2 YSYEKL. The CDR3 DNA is TGCGCCAGCAGCCACGGACAGGGTAGAATTGAAAAACTGTTTTTT. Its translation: CASSHGQGRIEKLFF.

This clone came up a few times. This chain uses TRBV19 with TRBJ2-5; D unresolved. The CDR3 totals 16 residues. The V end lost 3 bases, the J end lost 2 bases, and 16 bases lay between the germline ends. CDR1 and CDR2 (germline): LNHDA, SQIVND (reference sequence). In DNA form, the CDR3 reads TGTGCCAGTAGTATCCGACCCACTGGCGGACAAGAGACCCAGTACTTC. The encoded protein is CASSIRPTGGQETQYF.

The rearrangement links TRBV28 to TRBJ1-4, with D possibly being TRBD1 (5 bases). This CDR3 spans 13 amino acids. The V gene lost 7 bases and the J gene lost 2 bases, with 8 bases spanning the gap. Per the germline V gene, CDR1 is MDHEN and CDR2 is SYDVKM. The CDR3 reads CASTGGTNEKLFF. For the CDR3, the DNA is TGTGCCAGCACCGGGGGGACTAATGAAAAACTGTTTTTT.

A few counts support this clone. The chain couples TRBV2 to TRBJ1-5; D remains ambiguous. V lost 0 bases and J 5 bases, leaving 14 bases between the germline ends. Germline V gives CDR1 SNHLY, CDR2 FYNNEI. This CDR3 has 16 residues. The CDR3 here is CASSEARAGPDQPQHF. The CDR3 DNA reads TGTGCCAGCAGTGAAGCGCGGGCAGGACCCGATCAGCCCCAGCATTTT.

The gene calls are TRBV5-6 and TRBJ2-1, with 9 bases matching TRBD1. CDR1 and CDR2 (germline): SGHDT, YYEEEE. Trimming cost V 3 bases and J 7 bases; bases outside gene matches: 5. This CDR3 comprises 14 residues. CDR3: CASSWEDRGNEQFF. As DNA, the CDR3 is TGTGCCAGCAGCTGGGAGGACAGGGGAAATGAGCAGTTCTTC.

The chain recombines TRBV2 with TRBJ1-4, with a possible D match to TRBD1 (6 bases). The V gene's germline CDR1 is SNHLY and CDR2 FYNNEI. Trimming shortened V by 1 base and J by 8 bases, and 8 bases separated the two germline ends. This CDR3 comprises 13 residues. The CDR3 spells CASSEDREEKLFF. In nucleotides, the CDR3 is TGTGCCAGCAGTGAAGACAGGGAAGAAAAACTGTTTTTT.

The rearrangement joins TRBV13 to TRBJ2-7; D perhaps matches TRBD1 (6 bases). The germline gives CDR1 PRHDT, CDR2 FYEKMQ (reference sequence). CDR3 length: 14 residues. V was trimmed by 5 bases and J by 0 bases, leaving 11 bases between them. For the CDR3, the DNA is TGTGCCAGCAGCCCATCGGACAGCTCCTACGAGCAGTACTTC. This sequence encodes CASSPSDSSYEQYF.

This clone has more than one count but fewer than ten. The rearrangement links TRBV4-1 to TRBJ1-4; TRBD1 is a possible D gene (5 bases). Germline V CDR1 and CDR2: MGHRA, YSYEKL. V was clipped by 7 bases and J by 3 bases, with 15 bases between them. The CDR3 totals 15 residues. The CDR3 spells CASTNRRGSNEKLFF. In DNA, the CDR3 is TGCGCCAGCACCAACAGACGGGGGTCTAATGAAAAACTGTTTTTT.

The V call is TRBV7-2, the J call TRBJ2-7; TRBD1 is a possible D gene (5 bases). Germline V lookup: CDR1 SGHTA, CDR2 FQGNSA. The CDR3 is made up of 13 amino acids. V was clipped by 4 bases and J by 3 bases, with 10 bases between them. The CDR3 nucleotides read TGTGCCAGCAGCTGGGGCCCCAACTACGAGCAGTACTTC. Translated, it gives CASSWGPNYEQYF.

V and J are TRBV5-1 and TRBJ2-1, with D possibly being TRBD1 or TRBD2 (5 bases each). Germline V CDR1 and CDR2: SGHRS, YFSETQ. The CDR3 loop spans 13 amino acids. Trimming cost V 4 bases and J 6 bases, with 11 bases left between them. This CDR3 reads CASSRRDGNEQFF. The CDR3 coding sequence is TGCGCCAGCAGCCGACGGGACGGCAATGAGCAGTTCTTC. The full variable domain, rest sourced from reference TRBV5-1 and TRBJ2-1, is KAGVTQTPRYLIKTRGQQVTLSCSPISGHRSVSWYQQTPGQGLQFLFEYFSETQRNKGNFPGRFSGRQFSNSRSEMNVSTLELGDSALYLCASSRRDGNEQFFGPGTRLTVL.

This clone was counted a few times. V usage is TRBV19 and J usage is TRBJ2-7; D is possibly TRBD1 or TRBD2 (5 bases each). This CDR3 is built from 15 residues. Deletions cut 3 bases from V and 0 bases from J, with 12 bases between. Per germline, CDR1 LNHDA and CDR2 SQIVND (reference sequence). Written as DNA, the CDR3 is TGTGCCAGTAGTATCCTTTCCGGGGCCTCCTACGAGCAGTACTTC. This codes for CASSILSGASYEQYF.

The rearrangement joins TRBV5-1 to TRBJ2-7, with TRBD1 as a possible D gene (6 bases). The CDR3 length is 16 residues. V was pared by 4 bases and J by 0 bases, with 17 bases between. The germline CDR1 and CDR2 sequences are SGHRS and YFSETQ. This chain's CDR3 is CASSARLTGASYEQYF. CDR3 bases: TGCGCCAGCAGCGCACGGCTGACAGGTGCCTCCTACGAGCAGTACTTC.

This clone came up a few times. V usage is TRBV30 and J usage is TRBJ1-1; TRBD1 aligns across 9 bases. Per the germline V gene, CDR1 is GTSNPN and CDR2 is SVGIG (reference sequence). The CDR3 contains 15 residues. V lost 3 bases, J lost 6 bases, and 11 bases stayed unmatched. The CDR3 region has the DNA TGTGCCTGGAGCTCCAGGGACAGGGCTCCACCTGAAGCTTTCTTT. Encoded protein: CAWSSRDRAPPEAFF.

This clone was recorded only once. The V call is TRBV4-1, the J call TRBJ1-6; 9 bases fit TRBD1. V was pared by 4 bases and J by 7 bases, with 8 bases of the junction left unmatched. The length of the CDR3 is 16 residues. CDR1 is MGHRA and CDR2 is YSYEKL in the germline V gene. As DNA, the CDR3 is TGCGCCAGCAGCCGAGTAACCGGGACAGGGAATTCACCCCTCCACTTT. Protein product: CASSRVTGTGNSPLHF.